Presented here are 5 T cell receptor beta chains from one specimen sequenced in a study of blood T cell repertoires in COVID-19 (dated by TCRdb to the early 2020s). Libraries were built with the immunoSEQ multiplex PCR assay. Held by TCRdb, this immuneACCESS table contains in-frame sequences only and omits some clones. Under half of the omission traces to an unresolved V gene where checked; the cause of the rest is unknown. This sample comprises 490,000 or so clones, approximately 91% of them detected only once. The top ten constitute approximately 8.3% of the sample. Sequencing was carried out using PBMCs or T cells enriched from blood (not recorded which). The receptors originated from a woman in her sixties who had recovered from COVID-19.

This clone has a single count. This chain joins TRBV30 and TRBJ1-2; perhaps TRBD1 as D (6 bases). Between the trimmed V and J ends, which lost 0 bases and 2 bases, there was a span of 10 bases. Germline V gene sequence: CDR1 GTSNPN, CDR2 SVGIG (reference sequence). The CDR3 sequence is 14 residues long. The CDR3 reads CAWSVQGPNYGYTF. The CDR3 DNA reads TGTGCCTGGAGTGTGCAGGGGCCCAACTATGGCTACACCTTC.

The chain has TRBV5-4 and TRBJ1-4, with TRBD1 matching over 7 bases. Trimming removed 7 bases from V and 4 bases from J; junction bases left unmatched: 7. The germline gives CDR1 SGHNT, CDR2 YYREEE (reference sequence). CDR3 size: 14 residues. Here the CDR3 reads CASGRQGFNEKLFF. The CDR3 DNA reads as TGTGCCAGCGGACGACAGGGTTTTAATGAAAAACTGTTTTTT.

This clone appeared a single time. The CDR3 nucleotides read TGTGCCAGCAGCCCAGGAGGGACAGCGCATTCACCCCTCCACTTT. The encoded protein is CASSPGGTAHSPLHF. The J gene is TRBJ1-6, the V gene TRBV9; 7 bases agree with TRBD1. This CDR3 has 15 residues. CDR1 is SGDLS and CDR2 is YYNGEE in the germline V gene. V was clipped by 4 bases and J by 8 bases; unmatched bases: 9. Based on the CDR3 plus reference TRBV9 and TRBJ1-6, the full variable domain is DSGVTQTPKHLITATGQRVTLRCSPRSGDLSVYWYQQSLDQGLQFLIQYYNGEERAKGNILERFSAQQFPDLHSELNLSSLELGDSALYFCASSPGGTAHSPLHFGNGTRLTVT.

The gene calls are TRBV14 and TRBJ2-3; D call uncertain. CDR1 SGHDN and CDR2 FVKESK come from the germline V gene. The CDR3 contains 13 residues. Trimming shortened V by 3 bases and J by 2 bases, and 6 bases separated the two germline ends. The CDR3 bases are TGTGCCAGCAGCCAGAGACTCACAGATACGCAGTATTTT. This codes for CASSQRLTDTQYF.

The chain carries TRBV9 and TRBJ2-5, with 12 bases fitting TRBD2. This CDR3 region has 15 residues. Germline values: CDR1 SGDLS, CDR2 YYNGEE. Germline trimming cut 7 bases from V and 5 bases from J; bases unmatched to any gene: 9. CDR3 in amino acids: CASGPSGGAEETQYF. In nucleotides, the CDR3 is TGTGCCAGCGGACCTAGCGGGGGGGCGGAGGAGACCCAGTACTTC.